The sequence of this T cell receptor (beta chain) was determined in a study of blood T cell repertoires in COVID-19. Study-level background: Samples taken during acute and convalescent COVID-19 were collected in the United States, Italy and Spain. Sample material is recorded as cDNA or gDNA derived from T cells, B-cell-depleted T cells, or PBMCs.

Authors' data handling: Reference gene primer amplification in the assay estimated nucleated cell counts. Method: immunoSEQ multiplex PCR; TCRdb's copy keeps in-frame clones and lacks some. V, J and clone size are taken as reported in that table, and D and trimming were inferred from the DNA itself. The sample lists approximately 230,000 clones; around 82% were seen once. V was trimmed by 1 base and J by 6 bases, leaving 19 bases between them. The CDR3 runs 16 residues. Germline V gives CDR1 SGHDN, CDR2 FVKESK. Sequencing was performed on peripheral blood. The clonotype was recovered from a man older than 75 with acute or convalescent COVID-19. V usage is TRBV14 and J usage is TRBJ2-7; D is possibly TRBD1 (5 bases). CDR3 amino acids: CASSQVRQPYPSEQYF. The CDR3 DNA is TGTGCCAGCAGCCAAGTACGACAGCCTTACCCCTCCGAGCAGTACTTC. Supplemented by reference TRBV14 and TRBJ2-7, the full variable domain reads EAGVTQFPSHSVIEKGQTVTLRCDPISGHDNLYWYRRVMGKEIKFLLHFVKESKQDESGMPNNRFLAERTGGTYSTLKVQPAELEDSGVYFCASSQVRQPYPSEQYFGPGTRLTVT.